The T cell receptor (beta chain) described here comes from a study of Ad26.COV2.S vaccination and SARS-CoV-2 variants. The assay was immunoSEQ multiplex PCR, and TCRdb's table has in-frame clones only and misses some. This repertoire shows 510,000 or so clones, approximately 88% found once; its top ten account for roughly 13%. Treatment given: around 19 received Ad26.COV2.S at low or high dose, single or two shots; 5 received placebo; per-sample allocation not given. Samples analyzed were those drawn on day 63 after the first vaccine or placebo injection. The sequences come from peripheral blood, collected in a trial of Ad26.COV2.S vaccine versus placebo. This sequence was found in a person between 18 and 65 years old who received the Ad26.COV2.S COVID-19 vaccine or a placebo.

CDR3 sequence reads: CASSQRQGSWLFF. DNA for the CDR3: TGTGCCAGCAGCCAACGACAGGGTTCGTGGCTGTTTTTT. The chain is built from TRBV16 and TRBJ1-4, with 7 positions matching TRBD1. The length of the CDR3 is 13 residues. Trimming cost V 2 bases and J 14 bases; bases outside gene matches: 8. Germline V gene sequence: CDR1 KGHSY, CDR2 FQNENV.